This TCR beta chain was sequenced in a study of T cells in Graves' hyperthyroidism and ophthalmopathy. There are many counts of this clonotype. The antigen remains unidentified. General study results and limits: The model's output predicted ophthalmopathy at a median of about 6.5 months prior to onset. Most clonotypes that expanded in the thyroid above 0.001 also showed up in blood.

With 2 bases removed from V and 8 bases from J, the gap between germline ends came to 18 bases. The germline gives CDR1 SNHLY, CDR2 FYNNEI. This CDR3 is 15 amino acids long. TCR beta CDR3 sequences were amplified from RNA transcripts. TCR CDR3 regions were first amplified by RT-PCR with HTBI primers. TCRdb reprocessed the multiplex PCR reads via MiXCR and lists one record per CDR3 protein. In the table there are around 290,000 distinct CDR3 sequences, about a sixth of which are singletons. The clonotype comes from a woman in her sixties or seventies with Graves' ophthalmopathy. The chain has TRBV2 and TRBJ1-2, with no clear D. The source material was blood. The CDR3 DNA reads TGTGCCAGCAGTGAAAGGGTCCCAGGCACGAGAGGCTACACCTTC. This codes for CASSERVPGTRGYTF.